This paragraph covers one T cell receptor (beta chain) sequence. Its target is unknown. Assay used: immunoSEQ multiplex PCR; TCRdb lists only in-frame clones, some missing. The sample lists about 62,000 clones; more than 70% were seen once. V was shortened by 0 bases and J by 2 bases, with 9 bases between the two germline ends. Germline assignment: CDR1 SGDLS and CDR2 YYNGEE. CDR3 length equals 14 residues. The data are from a study of radiotherapy plus CTLA-4 blockade in lung cancer. Study summary: Among patients, around 19% showed objective responses, and 25% to 35% had disease control. Points from the study as a whole: Alongside interferon-beta, early blood T cell clone dynamics were reportedly the best predictor of response.

The chain links TRBV9 to TRBJ2-7, with D uncertain. This receptor was identified in a human donor with non-small cell lung cancer who had a complete response to radiotherapy plus ipilimumab. The specimen comprised peripheral blood, sampled from a patient treated with radiotherapy plus ipilimumab. CDR3 protein: CASSVASVAYEQYF. The CDR3 DNA reads TGTGCCAGCAGCGTAGCTTCGGTGGCCTACGAGCAGTACTTC.